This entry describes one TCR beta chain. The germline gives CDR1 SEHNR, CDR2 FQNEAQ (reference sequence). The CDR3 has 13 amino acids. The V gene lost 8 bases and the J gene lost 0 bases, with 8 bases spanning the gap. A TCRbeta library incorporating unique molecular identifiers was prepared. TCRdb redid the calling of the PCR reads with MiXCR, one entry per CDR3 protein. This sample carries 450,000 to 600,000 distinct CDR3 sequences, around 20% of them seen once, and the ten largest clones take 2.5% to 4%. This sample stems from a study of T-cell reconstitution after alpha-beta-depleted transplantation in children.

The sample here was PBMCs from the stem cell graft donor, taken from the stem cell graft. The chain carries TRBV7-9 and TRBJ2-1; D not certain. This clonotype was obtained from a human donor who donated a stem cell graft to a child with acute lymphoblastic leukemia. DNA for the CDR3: TGTGCCAGCGGAAACTACTCCTACAATGAGCAGTTCTTC. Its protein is CASGNYSYNEQFF.